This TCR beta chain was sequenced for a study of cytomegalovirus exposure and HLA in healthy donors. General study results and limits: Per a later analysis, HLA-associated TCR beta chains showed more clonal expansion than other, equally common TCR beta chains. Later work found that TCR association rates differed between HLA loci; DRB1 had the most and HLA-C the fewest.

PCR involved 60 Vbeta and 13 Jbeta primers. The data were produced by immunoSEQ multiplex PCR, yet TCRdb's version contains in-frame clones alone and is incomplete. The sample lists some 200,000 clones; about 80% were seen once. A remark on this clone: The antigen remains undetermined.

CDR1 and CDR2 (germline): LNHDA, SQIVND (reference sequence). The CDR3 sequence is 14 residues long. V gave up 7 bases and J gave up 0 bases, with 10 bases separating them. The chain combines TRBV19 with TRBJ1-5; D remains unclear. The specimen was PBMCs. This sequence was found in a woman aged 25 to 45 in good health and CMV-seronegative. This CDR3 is CASNLIHSNQPQHF. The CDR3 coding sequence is TGTGCCAGTAACCTCATACATAGCAATCAGCCCCAGCATTTT.